This T cell receptor beta chain was identified in a study of blood T cell repertoires in COVID-19. At the level of the study: The analysed material was cDNA or gDNA that came from T cells, B-cell-depleted T cells, or PBMCs.

Produced via immunoSEQ multiplex PCR; TCRdb's table is partial and in-frame only. The table shows roughly 700,000 clones, with about 87% occurring only once. Germline V CDR1 and CDR2: SGHNT, YYREEE (reference sequence). The V and J ends lost 3 bases and 0 bases respectively, with 12 bases between them. This CDR3 spans 15 amino acids. The receptor was isolated from a young woman with acute or convalescent COVID-19. This chain uses TRBV5-4 with TRBJ1-1, with TRBD1 as a possible D gene (5 bases). Input material: peripheral blood. The chain's CDR3 is CASSSLRGMNTEAFF. The DNA for the CDR3 is TGTGCCAGCAGCTCCCTTCGGGGGATGAACACTGAAGCTTTCTTT.